These 10 T cell receptor beta chains were sequenced from one sample in a study of shared clonotypes between healthy human individuals. Sequencing used immunoSEQ multiplex PCR; TCRdb keeps in-frame clones, though not all of them. Of roughly 2.2 million clones in the sample, around 92% were seen once. Sequencing used naive CD4+ T cells from PBMCs. Subset given: CD45RA+ positively selected. Every receptor here comes from a man aged 18-30 years in good health. Some clones in this sample may be carry-over from other donors' samples.

The CDR3 DNA reads TGTGCCAGCTCGCCGAGTAGGGGGCAGGAAGGCTACACCTTC. This encodes CASSPSRGQEGYTF. The chain couples TRBV18 to TRBJ1-2; TRBD1 agrees at 7 bases. Germline CDR1 KGHSH, CDR2 LQKENI. After removal of 6 bases from V and 8 bases from J, the junction contained 12 bases not matched to a gene. The CDR3 is 14 amino acids.

Only a few counts were recorded for this clone. The same CDR3 arises from other DNA sequences in this sample as well. The chain employs TRBV28 and TRBJ1-1, with 7 bases identical to TRBD1. V lost 5 bases and J lost 8; bases outside the gene matches: 2. CDR1 is MDHEN, CDR2 SYDVKM, per germline. This CDR3 comprises 11 residues. Written as DNA, the CDR3 is TGTGCCAGCAGTGTACAGGGGGAAGCTTTCTTT. Residues: CASSVQGEAFF.

Only a few counts were recorded for this clone. The chain carries TRBV28 and TRBJ2-1; 7 bases match TRBD2. Trimming cost V 1 base and J 0 bases; bases outside gene matches: 9. Germline loops: CDR1 MDHEN, CDR2 SYDVKM. CDR3 length: 18 residues. The CDR3 coding sequence is TGTGCCAGCAGTTTATATGGTCGGGGCGGGAGCTCCTACAATGAGCAGTTCTTC. This translates into CASSLYGRGGSSYNEQFF.

The V gene is TRBV18, the J gene TRBJ2-7; possible D gene TRBD2, 6 bases. V dropped 4 bases and J dropped 5 bases, with 12 bases sitting between them. Germline CDR1 and CDR2: KGHSH and LQKENI. CDR3 length: 13 residues. CDR3: CASSLDTSHEQYF. Written as DNA, the CDR3 is TGTGCCAGCTCACTAGATACTAGCCACGAGCAGTACTTC.

The chain combines TRBV7-3 with TRBJ2-3, with TRBD2 as a possible D gene (5 bases). Per the germline V gene, CDR1 is SGHTA and CDR2 is FQGTGA. CDR3 length equals 14 residues. Trimming removed 2 bases at V and 6 bases at J, with 12 bases between. The CDR3 protein is CASSLWASYDTQYF. CDR3 bases: TGTGCCAGCAGCTTATGGGCTAGCTATGATACGCAGTATTTT.

The chain is built from TRBV5-6 and TRBJ1-2; the D is unclear. Germline CDR1 SGHDT, CDR2 YYEEEE. Trimming pared 0 bases from V and 1 base from J, leaving 10 bases between. This CDR3 is 15 amino acids long. The CDR3 loop is CASSLGRPINYGYTF. CDR3 coding DNA: TGTGCCAGCAGCTTGGGTCGGCCGATTAACTATGGCTACACCTTC.

Concerning this clone: The sample contains more than one DNA sequence encoding this CDR3. The chain carries TRBV7-3 and TRBJ2-3, with D possibly being TRBD1 (6 bases). The germline V gene has CDR1 SGHTA and CDR2 FQGTGA. The CDR3 is made up of 13 amino acids. With 5 bases removed from V and 1 base from J, the gap between germline ends came to 7 bases. CDR3 loop: CASSPGGTDTQYF. The CDR3 coding sequence is TGTGCCAGCAGCCCAGGGGGCACAGATACGCAGTATTTT.

The chain links TRBV18 to TRBJ2-7; tentatively, D is TRBD2 (7 bases). Trimming left V 5 bases short and J 7 bases short, with 18 bases between. Germline V lookup: CDR1 KGHSH, CDR2 LQKENI. The CDR3 has 14 residues. As DNA, the CDR3 is TGTGCCAGCTCATTCGAGGGGGGGGACGGAGAGCAGTACTTC. It codes for CASSFEGGDGEQYF.

The chain joins TRBV28 to TRBJ1-4, with a tentative D call TRBD1 (6 bases). With 6 bases removed from V and 7 bases from J, the gap between germline ends came to 18 bases. In germline, CDR1 is MDHEN, CDR2 SYDVKM. The CDR3 loop spans 15 amino acids. The CDR3 nucleotides read TGTGCCAGCAGCTTCTACCAGGGGAGGAGTGAAAAACTGTTTTTT. Protein: CASSFYQGRSEKLFF.

The gene calls are TRBV13 and TRBJ2-1, with TRBD2 matching over 8 bases. The CDR3 spans 17 residues. V lost 5 bases to trimming and J lost 2 bases; unmatched junction nucleotides: 11. Germline V lookup: CDR1 PRHDT, CDR2 FYEKMQ (reference sequence). DNA for the CDR3: TGTGCCAGCAGCCCGCTAGCGGGTACAACCACCTACAATGAGCAGTTCTTC. Translated: CASSPLAGTTTYNEQFF.